The 26 T cell receptor beta chains reported below all come from one sample, sequenced in a study of CD8 T cells in ankylosing spondylitis. MiXCR, run by TCRdb on the 5' RACE reads, gives a single entry per CDR3 protein. The sample records about 240,000 distinct CDR3 sequences, around 10% being singletons. Sequenced material: blood, either unsorted or a sorted T cell fraction (not recorded which). The receptors stem from a male donor with ankylosing spondylitis or in good health (not recorded which).

This clonotype has at least ten counts. J is TRBJ2-5 and V is TRBV6-1; D ambiguous. This CDR3 spans 14 amino acids. CDR1 is MNHNS, CDR2 SASEGT, per germline. Trimming stripped 4 bases from V and 3 bases from J, with 12 bases between. DNA for the CDR3: TGTGCCAGCAGTGCGGACGGGTATGAAGAGACCCAGTACTTC. It translates to CASSADGYEETQYF.

Ten or more counts support this clonotype. The rearrangement joins TRBV29-1 to TRBJ2-5; tentatively, D is TRBD2 (5 bases). Germline V gene sequence: CDR1 SQVTM, CDR2 ANQGSEA. The CDR3 is 13 amino acids. V lost 6 bases and J lost 2, with 13 bases in between. CDR3 nucleotide sequence: TGCAGCGTGAATGGACTGACTCAAGAGACCCAGTACTTC. It translates to CSVNGLTQETQYF.

This clonotype was picked up a small number of times. The chain combines TRBV5-1 with TRBJ1-1; the match to TRBD1 covers 9 bases. The CDR3 contains 16 residues. V trimming: 3 bases; J trimming: 5 bases; junction bases outside the gene matches: 11. Germline V gives CDR1 SGHRS, CDR2 YFSETQ. CDR3 sequence reads: CASSSSPGTGRTEAFF. The CDR3 DNA follows: TGCGCCAGCAGCTCGAGTCCCGGGACAGGGAGGACTGAAGCTTTCTTT. Combining the CDR3 with reference TRBV5-1 and TRBJ1-1 gives the whole variable domain KAGVTQTPRYLIKTRGQQVTLSCSPISGHRSVSWYQQTPGQGLQFLFEYFSETQRNKGNFPGRFSGRQFSNSRSEMNVSTLELGDSALYLCASSSSPGTGRTEAFFGQGTRLTVV.

This rearrangement joins TRBV7-8 to TRBJ1-2; D is perhaps TRBD1 (6 bases). The CDR3 has 16 amino acids. Germline loops: CDR1 SGHVS, CDR2 FQNEAQ. V was shortened by 6 bases and J by 1 base, with 18 bases between the two germline ends. The CDR3 DNA reads as TGTGCCAGCAGGGGGGGCACGGGACCAGTTAACTATGGCTACACCTTC. It encodes CASRGGTGPVNYGYTF.

The chain joins TRBV5-1 to TRBJ2-3; perhaps TRBD2 as D (5 bases). This CDR3 region has 13 residues. Germline V gene lookup returns CDR1 SGHRS and CDR2 YFSETQ. The germline V and J ends were trimmed by 4 bases and 2 bases, with 8 bases remaining between them. CDR3 coding DNA: TGCGCCAGCAGCCGGGGAGACACAGATACGCAGTATTTT. Its translation: CASSRGDTDTQYF.

The chain recombines TRBV11-2 with TRBJ2-7, with D perhaps matching TRBD2 (6 bases). The CDR3 runs 14 residues. Germline CDR1 and CDR2: SGHAT and FQNNGV. The germline V and J ends were trimmed by 3 bases and 0 bases, with 9 bases remaining between them. CDR3 amino acids: CASSLVAASYEQYF. As DNA, the CDR3 is TGTGCCAGCAGCTTGGTAGCGGCCTCCTACGAGCAGTACTTC.

The gene calls are TRBV7-9 and TRBJ2-1; the D is unclear. Deletions cut 1 base from V and 8 bases from J, with 12 bases between. Germline assignment: CDR1 SEHNR and CDR2 FQNEAQ (reference sequence). This CDR3 is 14 amino acids long. The chain's CDR3 is CASSLGNSRDEQFF. The CDR3 DNA reads as TGTGCCAGCAGCTTAGGGAATAGTCGCGATGAGCAGTTCTTC.

In its sample, this clonotype was seen a few times. The genes are TRBV12-3 or TRBV12-4 and TRBJ2-1; 8 bases agree with TRBD2. CDR3 size: 15 residues. With V trimmed by 7 bases and J by 2 bases, 7 bases remained unmatched. CDR3 loop: CASTSAGGTYNEQFF. The CDR3 bases are TGTGCCAGCACTTCTGCGGGAGGAACCTACAATGAGCAGTTCTTC.

This clonotype was detected a few times. This sequence joins TRBV2 and TRBJ2-1, with D possibly called TRBD1 or TRBD2 (5 bases each). CDR1 and CDR2 (germline): SNHLY, FYNNEI. The germline V and J ends were trimmed by 6 bases and 10 bases, with 22 bases remaining between them. The CDR3 runs to 15 residues. DNA for the CDR3: TGTGCCAGCAGCATAACCGGGACCCAGGCCTCCGAGCAGTTCTTC. It encodes CASSITGTQASEQFF.

The chain combines TRBV20-1 with TRBJ2-1; the match to TRBD2 covers 11 bases. The ends lost 4 bases at V and 4 bases at J; junction bases unmatched: 12. CDR1 and CDR2 from the germline V gene are DFQATT and SNEGSKA (reference sequence). The CDR3 is 17 residues long. This CDR3 reads CSAMASGGPSSYNEQFF. In nucleotides, the CDR3 is TGCAGTGCTATGGCTAGCGGGGGGCCCAGCTCGTACAATGAGCAGTTCTTC.

This clonotype was detected many times. The chain's CDR3 is CSEASGGTDTQYF. CDR3 coding DNA: TGCAGCGAAGCTAGCGGGGGCACAGATACGCAGTATTTT. This chain joins TRBV20-1 and TRBJ2-3; 9 bases line up with TRBD2. This CDR3 has 13 residues. Germline CDR1 is DFQATT and CDR2 is SNEGSKA (reference sequence).

There are many counts of this clonotype. The J gene is TRBJ2-5, the V gene TRBV20-1, with D possibly called TRBD1 or TRBD2 (6 bases each). The length of the CDR3 is 14 residues. The V and J ends lost 5 bases and 5 bases respectively, with 18 bases between them. CDR1 DFQATT and CDR2 SNEGSKA come from the germline V gene (reference sequence). The CDR3 here is CSADTGTWGETQYF. In DNA, the CDR3 is TGCAGTGCTGACACAGGGACTTGGGGGGAGACCCAGTACTTC.

This clonotype has at least ten counts. The chain couples TRBV5-1 to TRBJ1-1; 7 nucleotides line up with TRBD1. The V gene end was trimmed by 0 bases and the J gene end by 3 bases; junction bases not matched to a gene: 11. The CDR3 covers 17 residues. The germline gives CDR1 SGHRS, CDR2 YFSETQ. The DNA for the CDR3 is TGCGCCAGCAGCTTGGAGAGTTGGGACAGAAGCGACACTGAAGCTTTCTTT. Translated: CASSLESWDRSDTEAFF.

This clonotype appeared a few times. The V and J genes are TRBV7-2 and TRBJ2-7, with D unresolved. The CDR3 consists of 15 residues. Trimming removed 2 bases from V and 3 bases from J, with 14 bases in between. Germline lookup yields CDR1 SGHTA and CDR2 FQGNSA. CDR3 nucleotide sequence: TGTGCCAGCAGCTTAAGAGGCTTGGGGATCTACGAGCAGTACTTC. Its protein product is CASSLRGLGIYEQYF. The full variable domain, with the rest looked up from reference TRBV7-2 and TRBJ2-7, is GAGVSQSPSNKVTEKGKDVELRCDPISGHTALYWYRQSLGQGLEFLIYFQGNSAPDKSGLPSDRFSAERTGGSVSTLTIQRTQQEDSAVYLCASSLRGLGIYEQYFGPGTRLTVT.

The sample holds many counts of this clonotype. The chain has TRBV30 and TRBJ2-4; D call uncertain. Germline V gene sequence: CDR1 GTSNPN, CDR2 SVGIG (reference sequence). The CDR3 has 13 amino acids. V dropped 3 bases and J dropped 0 bases, with 6 bases sitting between them. CDR3 coding DNA: TGTGCCTGGAGGAAGGGAGCCAAAAACATTCAGTACTTC. Its protein is CAWRKGAKNIQYF.

There are many counts of this clonotype. The chain employs TRBV12-3 or TRBV12-4 and TRBJ2-2, with D unresolved. Trimming removed 6 bases at V and 2 bases at J, with 7 bases between. The CDR3 consists of 13 residues. In DNA form, the CDR3 reads TGTGCCAGCAGATGGCCAAACACCGGGGAGCTGTTTTTT. Translating it yields CASRWPNTGELFF.

The chain couples TRBV6-5 to TRBJ2-2; D not certain. V lost 0 bases to trimming and J lost 4 bases, with 12 bases between them. The CDR3 is made up of 16 amino acids. Germline V gene lookup returns CDR1 MNHEY and CDR2 SVGAGI. This CDR3 is CASSYSGVSGTGELFF. In nucleotides, the CDR3 is TGTGCCAGCAGTTACTCGGGCGTGTCGGGCACCGGGGAGCTGTTTTTT.

This clonotype was detected only a few times. V and J are TRBV7-6 and TRBJ2-5, with D perhaps assigned TRBD1 or TRBD2 (5 bases each). The CDR3 sequence is 15 residues long. V gave up 1 base and J gave up 7 bases, with 16 bases separating them. The germline V gene has CDR1 SGHVS and CDR2 FNYEAQ. CDR3 sequence reads: CASSLGGTGKWTQYF. Written as DNA, the CDR3 is TGTGCCAGCAGCTTAGGAGGGACGGGAAAATGGACCCAGTACTTC.

This clonotype was counted ten times or more. V and J are TRBV20-1 and TRBJ2-1; D unresolved. Per germline, CDR1 DFQATT and CDR2 SNEGSKA (reference sequence). This CDR3 spans 13 amino acids. V was cut by 5 bases and J by 0 bases, with 8 bases left in between. The CDR3 nucleotides are TGCAGTGCTCGTAGGATCTCCTACAATGAGCAGTTCTTC. Its protein is CSARRISYNEQFF.

This chain joins TRBV30 and TRBJ2-5; D unresolved. From germline, CDR1 is GTSNPN and CDR2 SVGIG (reference sequence). V was trimmed by 0 bases and J by 0 bases, leaving 14 bases between them. The CDR3 spans 16 residues. This chain's CDR3 is CAWSVQHANYQETQYF. CDR3 bases: TGTGCCTGGAGTGTTCAGCACGCTAACTACCAAGAGACCCAGTACTTC.

This clonotype was seen repeatedly, ten times or more. The chain couples TRBV29-1 to TRBJ2-7, with no clear D. This CDR3 spans 14 amino acids. Trimming stripped 1 base from V and 5 bases from J, with 15 bases between. The germline V gene encodes CDR1 SQVTM and CDR2 ANQGSEA. The CDR3 DNA is TGCAGCGTTGAAGGGCACACCTACAGCGACGAGCAGTACTTC. Translating it yields CSVEGHTYSDEQYF.

This clonotype was observed at least ten times. This chain connects TRBV12-3 or TRBV12-4 to TRBJ2-1, with D uncertain. Between the trimmed V and J ends, which lost 5 bases and 7 bases, there was a span of 12 bases. CDR3 length equals 13 residues. CDR3 in amino acids: CASSLDPANEQFF. The DNA for the CDR3 is TGTGCCAGCAGTCTTGACCCTGCAAATGAGCAGTTCTTC.

This clonotype was observed at least ten times. This chain joins TRBV3-1 and TRBJ2-7; TRBD2 agrees at 11 bases. Germline V CDR1 and CDR2: LGHDT, YNNKEL (reference sequence). V shed 1 base and J 2 bases; nucleotides not matched to a gene: 1. The CDR3 has 15 amino acids. The CDR3 reads CASSQATSGAYEQYF. The CDR3 region has the DNA TGTGCCAGCAGCCAAGCGACTAGCGGGGCCTACGAGCAGTACTTC.

This chain uses TRBV5-1 with TRBJ1-2; 7 bases agree with TRBD1. V shed 4 bases and J 8 bases; nucleotides not matched to a gene: 11. The CDR3 has 14 amino acids. The V gene's germline CDR1 is SGHRS and CDR2 YFSETQ. CDR3 bases: TGCGCCAGCAGCGGTGGACAGGCCCTCGGGGGCTACACCTTC. Encoded protein: CASSGGQALGGYTF. The whole variable domain, filled in from reference TRBV5-1 and TRBJ1-2, reads KAGVTQTPRYLIKTRGQQVTLSCSPISGHRSVSWYQQTPGQGLQFLFEYFSETQRNKGNFPGRFSGRQFSNSRSEMNVSTLELGDSALYLCASSGGQALGGYTFGSGTRLTVV.

This clonotype was picked up many times. The rearrangement uses TRBV5-1 and TRBJ2-7; 11 positions agree with TRBD2. V shed 4 bases and J 4 bases; nucleotides not matched to a gene: 4. CDR3 length: 14 amino acids. Germline loops: CDR1 SGHRS, CDR2 YFSETQ. The CDR3 here is CASSTLAGGYEQYF. The CDR3 coding sequence is TGCGCCAGCAGCACATTAGCGGGAGGGTACGAGCAGTACTTC. Full variable domain (outside the CDR3, taken from reference TRBV5-1 and TRBJ2-7): KAGVTQTPRYLIKTRGQQVTLSCSPISGHRSVSWYQQTPGQGLQFLFEYFSETQRNKGNFPGRFSGRQFSNSRSEMNVSTLELGDSALYLCASSTLAGGYEQYFGPGTRLTVT.

This clonotype was detected ten times or more. This chain joins TRBV7-6 and TRBJ2-1; D gene ambiguous. V lost 2 bases to trimming and J lost 8 bases, with 10 bases between them. This CDR3 is built from 13 residues. Per germline, CDR1 SGHVS and CDR2 FNYEAQ. The chain's CDR3 is CASSLRETYEQFF. CDR3 DNA: TGTGCCAGCAGCTTACGCGAGACCTATGAGCAGTTCTTC.